The 30 T cell receptor beta chains presented below share a single source sample, sequenced in a study of T cell responses to AZD1222 COVID-19 vaccine. TCRdb's copy holds only in-frame clones and misses some; the assay was immunoSEQ multiplex PCR. Counted here are about 150,000 clones, around 91% occurring once; the ten biggest clones make up approximately 5.2%. The sequencing here drew on peripheral blood, taken on day 0 of AZD1222 vaccination. All receptors derive from an adult in good health.

The rearrangement joins TRBV27 to TRBJ2-5, with 16 bases identical to TRBD2. Germline V gives CDR1 MNHEY, CDR2 SMNVEV (reference sequence). The CDR3 consists of 18 residues. V gave up 3 bases and J gave up 5 bases; unmatched junction bases: 9. The CDR3 DNA reads as TGTGCCAGCAGTTTCACCGGGACTAGCGGGAGGGCCTCCGAGACCCAGTACTTC. As protein: CASSFTGTSGRASETQYF.

The chain has TRBV30 and TRBJ2-4, with 8 bases identical to TRBD2. Germline V gene data show CDR1 as GTSNPN and CDR2 as SVGIG (reference sequence). Trimming cost V 3 bases and J 6 bases; bases outside gene matches: 10. This CDR3 is built from 15 residues. CDR3 DNA sequence: TGTGCCTGGAGGCATGAACCCAGCGGGAGAAACATTCAGTACTTC. It codes for CAWRHEPSGRNIQYF. Filled out from reference TRBV30 and TRBJ2-4, the complete variable domain reads SQTIHQWPATLVQPVGSPLSLECTVEGTSNPNLYWYRQAAGRGLQLLFYSVGIGQISSEVPQNLSASRPQDRQFILSSKKLLLSDSGFYLCAWRHEPSGRNIQYFGAGTRLSVL.

V and J are TRBV4-3 and TRBJ2-6; maybe TRBD1 (6 bases). CDR3 size: 17 residues. Germline lookup yields CDR1 LGHNA and CDR2 YSLEER. The V end lost 1 base, the J end lost 0 bases, and 10 bases lay between the germline ends. The CDR3 protein is CASSQVDSTSGANVLTF. CDR3 in DNA: TGCGCCAGCAGCCAAGTGGACAGCACCTCTGGGGCCAACGTCCTGACTTTC.

The chain couples TRBV18 to TRBJ2-1; D ambiguous. The CDR3 totals 15 residues. With 1 base removed from V and 3 bases from J, the gap between germline ends came to 10 bases. Germline lookup yields CDR1 KGHSH and CDR2 LQKENI. CDR3 bases: TGTGCCAGCTCACCACAGGGTCAATTCTACAATGAGCAGTTCTTC. As protein: CASSPQGQFYNEQFF.

This chain uses TRBV7-2 with TRBJ1-2; no clear D. Trimming removed 2 bases from V and 2 bases from J, with 15 bases in between. Germline V lookup: CDR1 SGHTA, CDR2 FQGNSA. The CDR3 runs 16 residues. The CDR3 DNA reads as TGTGCCAGCAGCTTACAGGCGTCTGGAGGGAACTATGGCTACACCTTC. Translated: CASSLQASGGNYGYTF.

Only one count was recorded for this clone. V usage is TRBV5-4 and J usage is TRBJ2-7; the D gene could be TRBD1 or TRBD2 (5 bases each). The CDR3 has 14 amino acids. In germline, CDR1 is SGHNT, CDR2 YYREEE (reference sequence). Trimming removed 4 bases at V and 4 bases at J, with 15 bases between. Written as DNA, the CDR3 is TGTGCCAGCAGCCTAGTGGGGGAGCGTTACGAGCAGTACTTC. It is translated as CASSLVGERYEQYF.

The V call is TRBV7-9, the J call TRBJ2-1; tentative D call: TRBD2 (6 bases). With 0 bases removed from V and 9 bases from J, the gap between germline ends came to 9 bases. The V gene's germline CDR1 is SEHNR and CDR2 FQNEAQ (reference sequence). The length of the CDR3 is 13 residues. The DNA for the CDR3 is TGTGCCAGCAGCTTAGCAATGGGGGGTGAGCAGTTCTTC. Residues: CASSLAMGGEQFF.

The chain carries TRBV7-9 and TRBJ2-1, with a possible D match to TRBD1 (6 bases). V dropped 6 bases and J dropped 0 bases, with 15 bases sitting between them. The CDR3 is 16 amino acids. Looked up from germline, CDR1 is SEHNR and CDR2 is FQNEAQ (reference sequence). The DNA for the CDR3 is TGTGCCAGCAGGCCTGCACAGGGAAGCTCCTACAATGAGCAGTTCTTC. Encoded protein: CASRPAQGSSYNEQFF.

The gene calls are TRBV12-3 or TRBV12-4 and TRBJ2-6, with unresolved D. The V and J ends lost 7 bases and 3 bases respectively, with 7 bases between them. The CDR3 runs 13 residues. The CDR3 DNA sequence: TGTGCCAGCACTATTTTTGGGGCCAACGTCCTGACTTTC. As protein: CASTIFGANVLTF.

The chain joins TRBV7-8 to TRBJ2-5; the match to TRBD2 covers 7 bases. The CDR3 is 16 residues long. V was clipped by 3 bases and J by 1 base; unmatched bases: 8. Germline V gene data show CDR1 as SGHVS and CDR2 as FQNEAQ. The CDR3 here is CASSFPGGDGQETQYF. The CDR3 coding sequence is TGTGCCAGCAGCTTTCCTGGGGGGGACGGCCAAGAGACCCAGTACTTC.

The CDR3 sequence is CASSRTANNSPLHF. The DNA for the CDR3 is TGTGCCAGTAGTCGGACAGCCAATAATTCACCCCTCCACTTT. V gene TRBV19 combines with J gene TRBJ1-6, with D possibly matching TRBD1 (6 bases). This CDR3 is built from 14 residues. The germline CDR1 and CDR2 sequences are LNHDA and SQIVND (reference sequence). Trimming took 5 bases from V and 5 from J, leaving 10 bases between them.

The chain recombines TRBV18 with TRBJ1-1, with no clear D. With 4 bases removed from V and 13 bases from J, the gap between germline ends came to 19 bases. The CDR3 is 13 amino acids. Germline CDR1 reads KGHSH; CDR2 reads LQKENI. The CDR3 is CASSLTERQSVFF. CDR3 sequence (DNA): TGTGCCAGCTCACTGACGGAAAGACAATCCGTTTTCTTT.

The gene calls are TRBV18 and TRBJ1-3, with unresolved D. V lost 2 bases and J lost 2, with 7 bases in between. CDR3 length equals 14 residues. From germline, CDR1 is KGHSH and CDR2 LQKENI. This chain's CDR3 is CASSPWGAGNTIYF. The CDR3, as DNA: TGTGCCAGCTCACCATGGGGAGCTGGAAACACCATATATTTT.

This rearrangement joins TRBV10-3 to TRBJ2-3; 12 positions agree with TRBD2. Per germline, CDR1 ENHRY and CDR2 SYGVKD. With V trimmed by 9 bases and J by 4 bases, 8 bases remained unmatched. This CDR3 is built from 15 residues. For the CDR3, the DNA is TGTGCCATATCGCCTAGCGGGAGGGCCTCAGATACGCAGTATTTT. Amino acid sequence: CAISPSGRASDTQYF.

The V gene is TRBV9, the J gene TRBJ2-7; the match to TRBD1 covers 10 bases. CDR1 and CDR2 (germline): SGDLS, YYNGEE. Unmatched junction bases numbered 6, after V lost 0 bases and J lost 6 bases. The CDR3 extends over 15 amino acids. The CDR3 coding sequence is TGTGCCAGCAGCGTAGAGGGACAGGGGAACTCCGAGCAGTACTTC. Amino acid sequence: CASSVEGQGNSEQYF.

The table lists this clone with a count of one. CDR3 region: CASINAGTSNQPQHF. The CDR3, as DNA: TGTGCCAGTATCAACGCGGGGACGAGCAATCAGCCCCAGCATTTT. This chain joins TRBV19 and TRBJ1-5; perhaps TRBD1 as D (5 bases). Germline V gives CDR1 LNHDA, CDR2 SQIVND (reference sequence). The CDR3 is made up of 15 amino acids. V lost 7 bases, J lost 1 base, and 14 bases lay in between.

Notes on this clone: Compared with germline, one end of the junction differs, possibly owing to a read error. V is TRBV6-5 and J is TRBJ2-1; 12 nucleotides match TRBD2. There are 12 residues in the CDR3. Germline loops: CDR1 MNHEY, CDR2 SVGAGI. CDR3 in amino acids: CASRRLAGELVF. Written as DNA, the CDR3 is TGTGCCAGCAGGAGACTAGCGGGGGAACTGGTCTTC.

This sequence joins TRBV29-1 and TRBJ2-1, with a possible D match to TRBD2 (6 bases). This CDR3 contains 14 residues. V dropped 6 bases and J dropped 8 bases, with 20 bases sitting between them. In germline, CDR1 is SQVTM, CDR2 ANQGSEA. CDR3: CSVATPGEVDEQFF. CDR3 sequence (DNA): TGCAGCGTCGCCACACCCGGGGAGGTAGATGAGCAGTTCTTC.

The chain uses TRBV5-1 and TRBJ2-3, with D perhaps assigned TRBD1 or TRBD2 (5 bases each). Trimming cost V 4 bases and J 0 bases, with 15 bases left between them. Germline V CDR1 and CDR2: SGHRS, YFSETQ. The CDR3 has 16 amino acids. The CDR3 sequence is CASSGRDVASTDTQYF. For the CDR3, the DNA is TGCGCCAGCAGCGGAAGGGACGTTGCAAGCACAGATACGCAGTATTTT.

The V and J genes are TRBV5-6 and TRBJ2-7; 12 positions match TRBD1. V lost 3 bases and J lost 6; bases outside the gene matches: 4. CDR1 is SGHDT, CDR2 YYEEEE, per germline. The CDR3 covers 14 residues. This CDR3 is CASSSGTGGSEQYF. The CDR3 nucleotides are TGTGCCAGCAGCTCCGGGACAGGGGGCAGCGAGCAGTACTTC.

The genes are TRBV11-2 and TRBJ2-7; D is unclear. V was pared by 3 bases and J by 4 bases, with 10 bases between. Germline V lookup: CDR1 SGHAT, CDR2 FQNNGV. CDR3 size: 13 residues. CDR3 amino acids: CASSLRTTYEQYF. The CDR3 DNA reads TGTGCCAGCAGCTTGAGGACCACATACGAGCAGTACTTC.

This chain connects TRBV11-1 to TRBJ2-2; D is perhaps TRBD2 (5 bases). There are 16 residues in the CDR3. V lost 4 bases and J 6 bases, leaving 18 bases between the germline ends. Germline values: CDR1 SGHAT, CDR2 FQDESV (reference sequence). The CDR3 DNA is TGTGCCAGCAGCTCCCGTCCCACTAGATACCCCGGGGAGCTGTTTTTT. This sequence encodes CASSSRPTRYPGELFF.

The rearrangement links TRBV4-3 to TRBJ2-2; D might be TRBD2 (6 bases). The CDR3 contains 17 residues. Trimming pared 4 bases from V and 2 bases from J, leaving 17 bases between. Per the germline V gene, CDR1 is LGHNA and CDR2 is YSLEER. CDR3 sequence (DNA): TGCGCCAGCAGCCCCACCCGGGGGTACGCAAACACCGGGGAGCTGTTTTTT. This codes for CASSPTRGYANTGELFF.

This chain links TRBV4-3 with TRBJ1-2, with a possible D match to TRBD1 (6 bases). Germline V gives CDR1 LGHNA, CDR2 YSLEER. V lost 0 bases, J lost 6 bases, and 23 bases lay in between. The CDR3 is 18 residues long. The CDR3 DNA is TGCGCCAGCAGCCAAGAAGGGGGGGCAGGGAGTTTTGTCCATGGCTACACCTTC. This translates into CASSQEGGAGSFVHGYTF.

This clone was seen more than once but under ten times. Within the sample, other DNA sequences also encode this same CDR3. The chain recombines TRBV4-1 with TRBJ2-1; 7 positions agree with TRBD2. V lost 1 base and J lost 4; bases outside the gene matches: 7. The CDR3 sequence is 16 residues long. The germline V gene has CDR1 MGHRA and CDR2 YSYEKL. CDR3: CASSQVRLAVYNEQFF. CDR3 in DNA: TGCGCCAGCAGCCAAGTAAGGCTAGCGGTTTACAATGAGCAGTTCTTC.

The chain has TRBV28 and TRBJ2-2; possibly TRBD1 for D (6 bases). V lost 9 bases, J lost 6 bases, and 17 bases lay in between. CDR3 length: 14 residues. CDR1 is MDHEN, CDR2 SYDVKM, per germline. The DNA of the CDR3 is TGTGCCAGAATAAAACAGGGTTGGTCCGGGGAGCTGTTTTTT. As protein: CARIKQGWSGELFF.

The chain combines TRBV10-3 with TRBJ1-1; D is unresolved. The V end lost 2 bases, the J end lost 1 base, and 14 bases lay between the germline ends. Per germline, CDR1 ENHRY and CDR2 SYGVKD. The CDR3 has 16 residues. This CDR3 is CAISEGLGGKNTEAFF. Written as DNA, the CDR3 is TGTGCCATCAGTGAGGGTCTGGGCGGGAAGAACACTGAAGCTTTCTTT.

The rearrangement links TRBV9 to TRBJ1-2; D is ambiguous. The germline gives CDR1 SGDLS, CDR2 YYNGEE. This CDR3 has 15 amino acids. Trimming removed 2 bases from V and 0 bases from J, with 11 bases in between. Written as DNA, the CDR3 is TGTGCCAGCAGCGTTGGGTTGTTTCCTAACTATGGCTACACCTTC. Protein: CASSVGLFPNYGYTF.

Comments on this clone: Its ends do not fully match the called genes, so a read error is possible. The chain recombines TRBV18 with TRBJ1-5; D unresolved. The CDR3 is 13 residues long. CDR1 KGHSH and CDR2 LQKENI come from the germline V gene. The CDR3: CVSSPLREKPQHF. In DNA form, the CDR3 reads TGTGTCAGCTCACCACTAAGAGAGAAGCCCCAGCATTTT. The entire variable domain, with the rest obtained from reference TRBV18 and TRBJ1-5, is as follows: NAGVMQNPRHLVRRRGQEARLRCSPMKGHSHVYWYRQLPEEGLKFMVYLQKENIIDESGMPKERFSAEFPKEGPSILRIQQVVRGDSAAYFCVSSPLREKPQHFGDGTRLSIL.

This chain uses TRBV6-5 with TRBJ1-5; the match to TRBD1 covers 9 bases. The V segment lost 6 bases and the J segment 3 bases; nucleotides outside the gene matches: 6. The CDR3 has 15 amino acids. Germline V gene data show CDR1 as MNHEY and CDR2 as SVGAGI. In DNA form, the CDR3 reads TGTGCCAGCAGGGGACAGGGCCCTACCAATCAGCCCCAGCATTTT. As protein: CASRGQGPTNQPQHF.